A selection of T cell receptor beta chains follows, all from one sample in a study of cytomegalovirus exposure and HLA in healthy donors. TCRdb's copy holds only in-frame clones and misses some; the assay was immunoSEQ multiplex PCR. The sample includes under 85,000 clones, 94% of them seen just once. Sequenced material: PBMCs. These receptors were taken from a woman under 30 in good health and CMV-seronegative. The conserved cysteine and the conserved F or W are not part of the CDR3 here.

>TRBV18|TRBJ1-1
ASSTKGMLEAF
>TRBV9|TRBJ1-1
ASSAVNGVLTEAF
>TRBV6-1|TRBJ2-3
ASTRDYQDTQY
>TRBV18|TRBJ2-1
ASSPVGAEQF
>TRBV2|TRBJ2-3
ASSDLHLGLASTDTQY
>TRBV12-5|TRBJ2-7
ASGLVLGGQEPYEQY
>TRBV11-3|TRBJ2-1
ASSPRGSTYNEQF
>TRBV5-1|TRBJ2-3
ASSLAGGTQY
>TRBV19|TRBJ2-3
ASGIQGAGIYDTQY
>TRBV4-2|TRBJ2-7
ASSQGGTGLVTYEQY
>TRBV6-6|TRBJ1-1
ASSYSYPNTEAF
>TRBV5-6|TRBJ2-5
ASSLANGETQY
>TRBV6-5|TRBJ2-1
ASSYDFGHGNEQF
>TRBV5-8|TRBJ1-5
ASSSTGQADSGPQH
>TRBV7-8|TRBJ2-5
ASSQDRGETQY